These 7 T cell receptor beta chains share one sample of origin, sequenced in a study of neurological immune-mediated disorders. Time point described: longitudinal time-point 3. TCRdb independently ran MiXCR on the 5' RACE reads; one entry per CDR3 protein. The profile shows under 100,000 distinct CDR3 sequences, 4.3% of them singletons. Sequencing used PBMCs. The receptors stem from a woman aged 60-70 years with multiple sclerosis.

There are many counts of this clonotype. The CDR3 is CASSLVSEGEQYF. CDR3 bases: TGCGCCAGCAGCTTGGTGTCAGAGGGCGAGCAGTACTTC. This chain links TRBV5-1 with TRBJ2-7; tentative D call: TRBD2 (5 bases). The CDR3 consists of 13 residues. The V and J ends lost 0 bases and 6 bases respectively, with 10 bases between them. CDR1 and CDR2 from the germline V gene are SGHRS and YFSETQ.

This clonotype was seen repeatedly, ten times or more. DNA for the CDR3: TGTGCCAGCACCTCCCTGGTAAGGTTCCAAGGTGGCTACACCTTC. It is translated as CASTSLVRFQGGYTF. The chain carries TRBV28 and TRBJ1-2; D not resolved. This CDR3 contains 15 residues. CDR1 and CDR2 from the germline V gene are MDHEN and SYDVKM. V was cut by 7 bases and J by 7 bases, with 22 bases left in between.

This clonotype was seen ten or more times. CDR3 amino acids: CSARDQKTNYGYTF. CDR3 coding DNA: TGCAGTGCTAGAGATCAGAAGACTAACTATGGCTACACCTTC. V is TRBV20-1 and J is TRBJ1-2, with no clear D. Germline CDR1 DFQATT, CDR2 SNEGSKA (reference sequence). CDR3 size: 14 residues. The V end lost 0 bases, the J end lost 0 bases, and 8 bases lay between the germline ends.

The rearrangement joins TRBV20-1 to TRBJ2-1; 9 bases align to TRBD2. Germline V gene sequence: CDR1 DFQATT, CDR2 SNEGSKA (reference sequence). The CDR3 length is 14 residues. The trim removed 5 bases at V and 4 bases at J, leaving 6 bases unmatched. The CDR3 DNA reads as TGCAGTGCTCTAGCGGGGCTACTTTACAATGAGCAGTTCTTC. It yields the protein CSALAGLLYNEQFF.

This clonotype was recorded at least ten times. One end of the junction varies from germline; a read error may be responsible. CDR3 residues: CASSLQGGRTGELFF. CDR3 coding DNA: TGTGCTAGCAGCCTACAGGGAGGGCGCACCGGGGAGCTGTTTTTT. V usage is TRBV7-7 and J usage is TRBJ2-2, with D possibly TRBD2 on 7 matching bases. The CDR3 loop spans 15 amino acids. Germline V gene sequence: CDR1 SSHAT, CDR2 FNYEAQ (reference sequence).

This clonotype was picked up many times. The genes are TRBV7-9 and TRBJ2-1; D might be TRBD1 (6 bases). The CDR3 length is 14 residues. The ends were cut back, 5 bases at V and 5 bases at J, with 13 bases in the middle. From germline, CDR1 is SEHNR and CDR2 FQNEAQ (reference sequence). The CDR3 DNA follows: TGTGCCAGCAGCCGCAGGGGCTCACACAATGAGCAGTTCTTC. Protein product: CASSRRGSHNEQFF.

This clonotype was recorded at least ten times. The rearrangement links TRBV6-5 to TRBJ2-2; D not resolved. Germline values: CDR1 MNHEY, CDR2 SVGAGI. V lost 0 bases and J lost 5, with 7 bases in between. The CDR3 is made up of 14 amino acids. The CDR3 here is CASSYSFGTGELFF. The CDR3 nucleotides are TGTGCCAGCAGTTACTCTTTCGGAACCGGGGAGCTGTTTTTT.